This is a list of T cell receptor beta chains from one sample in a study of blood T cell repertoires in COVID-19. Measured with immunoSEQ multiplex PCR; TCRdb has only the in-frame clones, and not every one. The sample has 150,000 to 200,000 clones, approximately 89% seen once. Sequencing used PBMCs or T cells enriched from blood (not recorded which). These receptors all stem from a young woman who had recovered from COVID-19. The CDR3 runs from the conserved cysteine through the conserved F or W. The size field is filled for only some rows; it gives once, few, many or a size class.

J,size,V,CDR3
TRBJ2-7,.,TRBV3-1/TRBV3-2,CASSPSDSTYEQYF
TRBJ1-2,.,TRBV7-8,CASSPEQGNRGYTF
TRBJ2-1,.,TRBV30,CAWSVGGANEQFF
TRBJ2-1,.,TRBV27,CASIGDGTSGANEQFF
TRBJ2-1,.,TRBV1,CTSSRLRKTSGRNEQFF
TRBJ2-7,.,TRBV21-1,CAMSRYEQYF
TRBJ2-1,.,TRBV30,CAWSIGRAVYEQFF
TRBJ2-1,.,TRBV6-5,CASSYSMDRDNEQFF
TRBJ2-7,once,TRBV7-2,CASSRGAISYEQYF
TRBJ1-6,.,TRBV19,CASSIAGNSPLHF
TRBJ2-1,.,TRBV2,CASSPRTGRFNEQFF
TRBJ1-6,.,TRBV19,CASSEGLRSSYNSPLHF